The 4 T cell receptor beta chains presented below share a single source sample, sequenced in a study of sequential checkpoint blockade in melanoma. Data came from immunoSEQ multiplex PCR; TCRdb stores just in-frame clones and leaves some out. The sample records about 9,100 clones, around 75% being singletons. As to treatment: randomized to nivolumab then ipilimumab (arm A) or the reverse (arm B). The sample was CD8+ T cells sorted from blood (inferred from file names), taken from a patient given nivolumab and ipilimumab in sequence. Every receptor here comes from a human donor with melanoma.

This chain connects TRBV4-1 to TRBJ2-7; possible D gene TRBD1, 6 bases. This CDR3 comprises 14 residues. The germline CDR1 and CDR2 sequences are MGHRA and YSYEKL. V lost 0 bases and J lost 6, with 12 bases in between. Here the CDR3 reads CASSQESGAGEQYF. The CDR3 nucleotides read TGCGCCAGCAGCCAAGAATCAGGGGCGGGCGAGCAGTACTTC.

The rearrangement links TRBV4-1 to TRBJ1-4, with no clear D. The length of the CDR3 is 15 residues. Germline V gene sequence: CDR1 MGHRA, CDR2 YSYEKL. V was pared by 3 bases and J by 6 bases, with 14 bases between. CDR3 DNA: TGCGCCAGCAGCCAGGCGCAGGACTACTATGAAAAACTGTTTTTT. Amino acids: CASSQAQDYYEKLFF.

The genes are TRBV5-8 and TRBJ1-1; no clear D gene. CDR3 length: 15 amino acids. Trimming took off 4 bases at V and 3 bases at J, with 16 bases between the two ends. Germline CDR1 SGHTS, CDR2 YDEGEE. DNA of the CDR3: TGTGCCAGCAGCGAAGACGAGGCGATCGACACTGAAGCTTTCTTT. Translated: CASSEDEAIDTEAFF.

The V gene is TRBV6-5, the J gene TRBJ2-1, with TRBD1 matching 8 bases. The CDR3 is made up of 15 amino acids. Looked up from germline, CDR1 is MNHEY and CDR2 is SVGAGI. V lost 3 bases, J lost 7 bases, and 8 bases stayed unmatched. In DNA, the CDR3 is TGTGCCAGCAGTTATGGACAGGGATCTAGGAATGAGCAGTTCTTC. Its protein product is CASSYGQGSRNEQFF.